What follows describes a single TCR beta chain. This specimen comes from a study of shared clonotypes between healthy human individuals. Study context: Two women and a few men aged 18 to 49 served as donors.

This table comes from immunoSEQ multiplex PCR, and its TCRdb copy is limited to in-frame clones, with some not included. The table shows 600,000 or so clones, with 85% to 95% occurring only once. The V segment lost 6 bases and the J segment 3 bases; nucleotides outside the gene matches: 14. The germline CDR1 and CDR2 sequences are MDHEN and SYDVKM. This CDR3 spans 16 amino acids. Terminally differentiated effector memory CD45RA+ cells were excluded by CCR7 positive selection of CD45RO-negative cells. Sequencing used naive CD8+ T cells sorted from blood. V usage is TRBV28 and J usage is TRBJ2-7; 7 positions agree with TRBD1. The TCR originated in a woman between 25 and 40 years old in good health. CDR3 amino acids: CASSPKTTGRGYEQYF. The CDR3 region has the DNA TGTGCCAGCAGCCCCAAAACGACAGGGAGAGGCTACGAGCAGTACTTC.